Following are 8 T cell receptor beta chains from one sample sequenced in a study of T-cell reconstitution after alpha-beta-depleted transplantation in children. It was with unique molecular identifiers that the TCRbeta library was prepared. One entry per CDR3 protein, called by TCRdb with MiXCR from the PCR reads. The sample holds 200,000 to 300,000 distinct CDR3 sequences, 24% seen once. Sequenced here: PBMCs, mostly from graft donor cells, sampled 360 days after TCRalphabeta/CD19-depleted stem cell transplant. These receptor sequences come from a female patient aged 2 to 10 who had a stem cell transplant for congenital amegakaryocytic thrombocytopenia, so the T cells may come from the graft donor.

V usage is TRBV4-1 and J usage is TRBJ2-7; TRBD1 aligns across 7 bases. Trimming removed 3 bases from V and 3 bases from J; junction bases left unmatched: 2. The CDR3 is 13 amino acids. The V gene's germline CDR1 is MGHRA and CDR2 YSYEKL. This CDR3 is CASSQTGSYEQYF. The CDR3 DNA is TGCGCCAGCAGCCAGACAGGGAGCTACGAGCAGTACTTC.

In this sample, this clonotype turned up a few times. The CDR3, as DNA: TGTGCCAGCAGCTCCTGGGGCGAGAGCTCCTACAATGAGCAGTTCTTC. Translating it yields CASSSWGESSYNEQFF. V usage is TRBV28 and J usage is TRBJ2-1; maybe TRBD1 (5 bases). V was trimmed by 6 bases and J by 0 bases, leaving 15 bases between them. There are 16 residues in the CDR3. The germline V gene has CDR1 MDHEN and CDR2 SYDVKM.

The chain links TRBV11-2 to TRBJ2-2; perhaps TRBD2 as D (7 bases). CDR1 is SGHAT and CDR2 is FQNNGV in the germline V gene. The CDR3 is 15 amino acids. The ends were cut back, 5 bases at V and 1 base at J, with 11 bases in the middle. CDR3 nucleotide sequence: TGTGCCAGCAGCAGGGGGGGCTTGAACACCGGGGAGCTGTTTTTT. It specifies CASSRGGLNTGELFF.

The V and J genes are TRBV12-5 and TRBJ1-6; D is ambiguous. Trimming pared 8 bases from V and 12 bases from J, leaving 5 bases between. The CDR3 contains 9 residues. Germline CDR1 LGHNT, CDR2 FRNRAP. The CDR3 DNA reads as TGTGCTAGTTCTGAACCCCTCCACTTT. Amino acids: CASSEPLHF.

J is TRBJ1-1 and V is TRBV11-2; 7 nucleotides match TRBD1. The trim removed 9 bases at V and 1 base at J, leaving 8 bases unmatched. The CDR3 consists of 14 residues. Germline values: CDR1 SGHAT, CDR2 FQNNGV. CDR3 in amino acids: CASQRDRANTEAFF. The CDR3 coding sequence is TGTGCCAGTCAGAGAGACAGGGCGAACACTGAAGCTTTCTTT.

This clonotype showed up many times. DNA of the CDR3: TGTGCCAGCAGCAATGCCGGGACTAGCGGGAGACAAACCAATGAGCAGTTCTTC. As protein: CASSNAGTSGRQTNEQFF. The V call is TRBV21-1, the J call TRBJ2-1; the table names TRBD2, a call not compared with the DNA. TRBV21-1 is classified as a pseudogene. This CDR3 spans 18 amino acids.

In its sample, this clonotype was seen a few times. The chain carries TRBV6-1 and TRBJ2-7; no firm D call. The germline V gene has CDR1 MNHNS and CDR2 SASEGT. The CDR3 contains 13 residues. V lost 10 bases and J lost 4, with 17 bases in between. CDR3 loop: CATQVGLPYEQYF. DNA of the CDR3: TGTGCCACCCAGGTCGGTCTCCCGTACGAGCAGTACTTC.

The chain joins TRBV4-3 to TRBJ1-2; weak D call: TRBD1 (5 bases). V lost 0 bases and J lost 5, with 10 bases in between. CDR1 and CDR2 (germline): LGHNA, YSLEER. The CDR3 is made up of 14 amino acids. The CDR3 DNA reads TGCGCCAGCAGCCAAGATTTGACAGCATATGGCTACACCTTC. Encoded protein: CASSQDLTAYGYTF.